This T cell receptor (beta chain) was sequenced during a study of cytomegalovirus exposure and HLA in healthy donors. The length of the CDR3 is 11 residues. V was pared by 7 bases and J by 10 bases, with 14 bases between. CDR1 is SGHKS and CDR2 is YYEKEE in the germline V gene (reference sequence). The PCR was carried out with 60 Vbeta primers and 13 Jbeta primers. Some clones are missing from TCRdb's copy, which holds only in-frame ones; the method was immunoSEQ multiplex PCR. The table shows 120,000 or so clones, with 75% to 90% occurring only once. The sample was PBMCs. The gene calls are TRBV5-5 and TRBJ1-1; D is unclear. The receptor was derived from a man aged 30 to 39 in good health and CMV-seronegative. The DNA for the CDR3 is TGTGCCAGCGAGGATGGGTGGCGAGCTTTCTTT. Translated: CASEDGWRAFF.